This T cell receptor beta chain was found in a study of blood T cells in healthy people across ages. Primers used in a second PCR of about 7 to 11 cycles were a sample-barcoded 5' primer and a J-beta primer mix. MiXCR was run by TCRdb on the 5' RACE reads, yielding one entry per CDR3 protein. This repertoire shows approximately 1.5 million distinct CDR3 sequences, approximately 32% found once; its top ten account for around 11%. This clonotype has a handful of counts. The V and J ends lost 0 bases and 4 bases, in that order; junction bases with no gene match: 5. Germline loops: CDR1 MNHNS, CDR2 SASEGT. The CDR3 is 17 amino acids.

The chain employs TRBV6-1 and TRBJ2-5, with 13 positions matching TRBD2. The specimen was blood. The clonotype originates from a woman younger than 45 in good health. CDR3 sequence: CASSEAVLAGGSETQYF. CDR3 nucleotides: TGTGCCAGCAGTGAAGCGGTACTAGCGGGAGGGTCAGAGACCCAGTACTTC.